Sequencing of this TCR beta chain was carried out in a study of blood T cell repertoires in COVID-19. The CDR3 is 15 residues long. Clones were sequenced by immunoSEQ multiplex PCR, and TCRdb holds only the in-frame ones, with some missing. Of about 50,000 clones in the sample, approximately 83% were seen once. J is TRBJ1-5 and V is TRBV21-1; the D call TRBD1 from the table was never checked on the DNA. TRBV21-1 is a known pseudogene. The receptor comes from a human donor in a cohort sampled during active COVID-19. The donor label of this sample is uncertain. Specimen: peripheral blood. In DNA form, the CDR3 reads TGTGCCAGCAGCGCCCAGGGGAGCCTGAATCAGCCCCAGCATTTT. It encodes CASSAQGSLNQPQHF.